The T cell receptor (beta chain) described here comes from a study of T cells after yellow fever vaccination. Study summary: Where fractions had low cell numbers, libraries were prepared from them with the SMART-Seq v4 Ultra Low Input RNA kit. Whole-study results and caveats: FACS-sorted repertoires might harbor abundant contaminating clonotypes from the bulk population. On re-exposure, the response was weaker but peaked faster, at day 5 versus 15.

The ends were cut back, 5 bases at V and 8 bases at J, with 24 bases in the middle. The CDR3 has 17 residues. CDR1 is MDHEN and CDR2 is SYDVKM in the germline V gene. MiXCR, run by TCRdb on the 5' RACE reads, gives a single entry per CDR3 protein. The profile shows about 220,000 distinct CDR3 sequences, more than 3% of them singletons. This clonotype was seen a handful of times. Its antigen is still unknown. This clonotype originated in a man between 18 and 35 years old who received the YFV17D yellow fever vaccine. J is TRBJ1-4 and V is TRBV28; the D gene is possibly TRBD1 (6 bases). Sequences were derived from CD4+ T cells sorted from PBMCs, sampled 10 days after the yellow fever booster vaccination. CDR3 coding DNA: TGTGCCAGCAGTCCTTCCCAGGGGCCCCGTTTAGGAGAAAAACTGTTTTTT. Translating it yields CASSPSQGPRLGEKLFF.